Below are 25 T cell receptor beta chains sequenced from a single sample in a study of blood T cell repertoires in COVID-19. TCRdb's table, derived via immunoSEQ multiplex PCR, lists solely in-frame clones and lacks some. This repertoire shows more than 40,000 clones, approximately 91% found once; its top ten account for about 2.9%. Sequences were obtained from peripheral blood. The receptors stem from a middle-aged man with active COVID-19.

The rearrangement links TRBV12-3 or TRBV12-4 to TRBJ1-1; D unresolved. The CDR3 has 12 residues. The V end was cut by 3 bases, the J end by 8 bases, with 10 bases between. CDR3 DNA sequence: TGTGCCAGCAGTTTCGGTCCTCGCGAAGCTTTCTTT. Its translation: CASSFGPREAFF.

In this sample, this clone turned up once. The V gene is TRBV7-8, the J gene TRBJ1-4, with D maybe TRBD1 (6 bases). Trimming took off 5 bases at V and 0 bases at J, with 19 bases between the two ends. The CDR3 totals 18 residues. Germline lookup yields CDR1 SGHVS and CDR2 FQNEAQ. CDR3 residues: CASSPGQPTYATNEKLFF. CDR3 nucleotide sequence: TGTGCCAGCAGCCCCGGACAGCCCACTTATGCAACTAATGAAAAACTGTTTTTT.

This rearrangement joins TRBV7-2 to TRBJ1-2, with unresolved D. In germline, CDR1 is SGHTA, CDR2 FQGNSA. The CDR3 has 14 residues. With 4 bases removed from V and 5 bases from J, the gap between germline ends came to 14 bases. CDR3 region: CASSSLGFGYGYTF. CDR3 coding DNA: TGTGCCAGCAGCTCCTTGGGTTTCGGGTATGGCTACACCTTC.

V and J are TRBV18 and TRBJ2-3; D perhaps matches TRBD2 (6 bases). Germline V lookup: CDR1 KGHSH, CDR2 LQKENI. The CDR3 spans 15 residues. The V and J ends lost 2 bases and 0 bases respectively, with 9 bases between them. The CDR3 here is CASSPEAGSTDTQYF. The CDR3 DNA is TGTGCCAGCTCACCAGAGGCGGGAAGCACAGATACGCAGTATTTT.

This chain connects TRBV7-2 to TRBJ2-3; D is perhaps TRBD2 (5 bases). The V and J ends lost 2 bases and 6 bases respectively, with 9 bases between them. The CDR3 length is 13 residues. Germline CDR1 is SGHTA and CDR2 is FQGNSA. CDR3 DNA sequence: TGTGCCAGCAGCTTATGGACTGCGGATACGCAGTATTTT. Its protein is CASSLWTADTQYF.

The rearrangement links TRBV4-2 to TRBJ2-4; 8 nucleotides align to TRBD2. Trimming took 0 bases from V and 2 from J; bases not matched to a gene: 12. The CDR3 runs 19 residues. Per the germline V gene, CDR1 is LGHNA and CDR2 is YNFKEQ. CDR3 in DNA: TGTGCCAGCAGCCAAGATCCCTCGGCGGGGGGTTCGTCCAAAAACATTCAGTACTTC. It specifies CASSQDPSAGGSSKNIQYF.

The gene calls are TRBV7-8 and TRBJ1-5; TRBD1 agrees at 10 bases. The germline V gene encodes CDR1 SGHVS and CDR2 FQNEAQ. V trimming: 5 bases; J trimming: 6 bases; junction bases outside the gene matches: 7. The length of the CDR3 is 15 residues. The CDR3, as DNA: TGTGCCAGCAGCACGGGACAGGGGAACTTTCAGCCCCAGCATTTT. As protein: CASSTGQGNFQPQHF.

The J gene is TRBJ2-3, the V gene TRBV5-1, with 10 positions matching TRBD2. The V and J ends lost 0 bases and 2 bases, in that order; junction bases with no gene match: 6. Germline lookup yields CDR1 SGHRS and CDR2 YFSETQ. The CDR3 consists of 17 residues. The CDR3 sequence: CASSLGRTSGNTDTQYF. Here the CDR3 DNA reads TGCGCCAGCAGCTTGGGTAGGACTAGCGGCAACACAGATACGCAGTATTTT.

The chain uses TRBV6-2 or TRBV6-3 and TRBJ2-1; D is undetermined. The ends were cut back, 2 bases at V and 5 bases at J, with 7 bases in the middle. Germline assignment: CDR1 MNHEY and CDR2 SVGEGT. The CDR3 runs to 13 residues. CDR3 loop: CASSYRRDNEQFF. CDR3 nucleotides: TGTGCCAGCAGTTACCGTCGAGACAATGAGCAGTTCTTC.

This clone was observed a single time. The chain has TRBV6-4 and TRBJ2-6; D gene ambiguous. Per the germline V gene, CDR1 is MRHNA and CDR2 is SNTAGT. The CDR3 contains 15 residues. Trimming shortened V by 3 bases and J by 2 bases, and 8 bases separated the two germline ends. For the CDR3, the DNA is TGTGCCAGCAGTGAGCACGGTACTGGGGCCAACGTCCTGACTTTC. Amino acid sequence: CASSEHGTGANVLTF.

This chain links TRBV2 with TRBJ2-5; 10 bases are a match to TRBD1. The V gene end was trimmed by 11 bases and the J gene end by 5 bases; junction bases not matched to a gene: 5. CDR1 and CDR2 (germline): SNHLY, FYNNEI. CDR3 length equals 12 residues. The CDR3 sequence: CASQDRGETQYF. The CDR3 nucleotides read TGTGCCTCTCAGGACAGGGGGGAGACCCAGTACTTC.

The rearrangement joins TRBV12-3 or TRBV12-4 to TRBJ2-7; 7 positions agree with TRBD1. V was pared by 6 bases and J by 3 bases, with 5 bases of the junction left unmatched. The CDR3 is 13 residues long. This CDR3 is CASSRDRDYEQYF. CDR3 bases: TGTGCCAGCAGCCGTGACAGGGACTACGAGCAGTACTTC.

The V and J genes are TRBV7-9 and TRBJ2-3; tentative D call: TRBD2 (5 bases). Germline-derived CDR1 and CDR2 are SEHNR and FQNEAQ (reference sequence). Between the trimmed V and J ends, which lost 5 bases and 2 bases, there was a span of 14 bases. The CDR3 loop spans 15 amino acids. The CDR3 bases are TGTGCCAGCAGCCCGAGGACTCCTCTCACAGATACGCAGTATTTT. This gives the protein CASSPRTPLTDTQYF.

The chain joins TRBV5-6 to TRBJ2-1; D possibly corresponds to TRBD2 (5 bases). V lost 0 bases and J lost 0, with 10 bases in between. This CDR3 contains 16 residues. Germline V lookup: CDR1 SGHDT, CDR2 YYEEEE. This chain's CDR3 is CASSLGGFFSYNEQFF. DNA for the CDR3: TGTGCCAGCAGCTTGGGAGGGTTCTTCTCCTACAATGAGCAGTTCTTC.

V is TRBV5-1 and J is TRBJ2-5; 9 bases agree with TRBD2. The germline V gene has CDR1 SGHRS and CDR2 YFSETQ. The CDR3 consists of 18 residues. V lost 0 bases to trimming and J lost 2 bases; unmatched junction nucleotides: 11. The CDR3 DNA reads TGCGCCAGCAGCTTGGCCGTGACGGCGGGGGGGTGGCAAGAGACCCAGTACTTC. Translation: CASSLAVTAGGWQETQYF.

The rearrangement uses TRBV6-6 and TRBJ1-3; no definite D call. The V gene's germline CDR1 is MNHNY and CDR2 SVGAGI (reference sequence). Deletions cut 8 bases from V and 3 bases from J, with 11 bases between. There are 13 residues in the CDR3. The CDR3 sequence: CASWAGSGNTIYF. DNA of the CDR3: TGTGCCAGCTGGGCGGGGAGTGGAAACACCATATATTTT.

This clone was observed a single time. The V gene is TRBV3-1 (or the pseudogene TRBV3-2), the J gene TRBJ1-1, with D perhaps matching TRBD1 (5 bases). The germline V gene encodes CDR1 LGHDT and CDR2 YNNKEL (reference sequence). V was clipped by 4 bases and J by 4 bases, with 22 bases between them. The CDR3 extends over 17 amino acids. CDR3 protein: CASSRNLDTISLTEAFF. DNA of the CDR3: TGTGCCAGCAGCCGAAATCTGGACACAATCTCACTCACTGAAGCTTTCTTT.

The V gene is TRBV6-2 or TRBV6-3, the J gene TRBJ2-1, with D maybe TRBD2 (6 bases). This CDR3 is built from 16 residues. V lost 5 bases and J lost 0, with 14 bases in between. Germline lookup yields CDR1 MNHEY and CDR2 SVGEGT. This CDR3 is CASSPPGLYSYNEQFF. DNA for the CDR3: TGTGCCAGCAGTCCCCCGGGACTTTACTCCTACAATGAGCAGTTCTTC.

The J gene is TRBJ2-2, the V gene TRBV11-3; tentative D call: TRBD2 (6 bases). Trimming stripped 9 bases from V and 0 bases from J, with 11 bases between. The CDR3 length is 14 residues. The germline V gene encodes CDR1 SGHNT and CDR2 YENEEA. The DNA for the CDR3 is TGTGCCAGTACCGGGACTTCGAACACCGGGGAGCTGTTTTTT. This sequence encodes CASTGTSNTGELFF.

This clone showed up just once. This chain links TRBV3-1 (or the pseudogene TRBV3-2) with TRBJ2-3, with 8 nucleotides matching TRBD2. After removal of 5 bases from V and 6 bases from J, the junction contained 4 bases not matched to a gene. The germline CDR1 and CDR2 sequences are LGHDT and YNNKEL (reference sequence). CDR3 length equals 13 residues. CDR3 amino acids: CASSFREGDTQYF. The DNA for the CDR3 is TGTGCCAGCAGCTTCCGGGAGGGGGATACGCAGTATTTT.

The V call is TRBV27, the J call TRBJ2-7, with 7 bases matching TRBD1. This CDR3 is built from 14 residues. The germline CDR1 and CDR2 sequences are MNHEY and SMNVEV (reference sequence). The V segment lost 6 bases and the J segment 2 bases; nucleotides outside the gene matches: 7. CDR3 sequence reads: CASRKQGYAYEQYF. The CDR3 DNA reads TGTGCCAGCAGGAAACAGGGGTATGCCTACGAGCAGTACTTC.

CDR3 in amino acids: CASSLVQGHSGANVLTF. The CDR3 DNA sequence: TGTGCCAGCAGCTTAGTACAGGGGCACTCTGGGGCCAACGTCCTGACTTTC. The V gene is TRBV11-2, the J gene TRBJ2-6, with TRBD1 matching over 7 bases. The germline V gene has CDR1 SGHAT and CDR2 FQNNGV. The CDR3 length is 17 residues. The junction had 3 bases not matched to a gene; V was cut back by 1 base and J by 0 bases. Using reference TRBV11-2 and TRBJ2-6 for the parts outside the CDR3, the full variable domain is EAGVAQSPRYKIIEKRQSVAFWCNPISGHATLYWYQQILGQGPKLLIQFQNNGVVDDSQLPKDRFSAERLKGVDSTLKIQPAKLEDSAVYLCASSLVQGHSGANVLTFGAGSRLTVL.

The chain has TRBV28 and TRBJ1-2, with D possibly matching TRBD1 (6 bases). The CDR3 extends over 15 amino acids. The V end lost 6 bases, the J end lost 7 bases, and 21 bases lay between the germline ends. Germline V gene data show CDR1 as MDHEN and CDR2 as SYDVKM. This chain's CDR3 is CASRIPPPGGGGYTF. The DNA for the CDR3 is TGTGCCAGCAGGATACCGCCCCCGGGGGGCGGTGGCTACACCTTC.

The chain uses TRBV5-4 and TRBJ2-1; 9 positions agree with TRBD2. J was trimmed by 7 bases and V by 4 bases; bases with no gene match: 18. The CDR3 is 18 amino acids. Germline CDR1 SGHNT, CDR2 YYREEE (reference sequence). CDR3 amino acids: CASSPPAMGAGGRNEQFF. The CDR3 coding sequence is TGTGCCAGCAGCCCCCCGGCCATGGGAGCGGGAGGTCGGAATGAGCAGTTCTTC.

The V call is TRBV18, the J call TRBJ2-3; the match to TRBD1 covers 7 bases. V lost 2 bases to trimming and J lost 4 bases; unmatched junction nucleotides: 6. In germline, CDR1 is KGHSH, CDR2 LQKENI. The length of the CDR3 is 15 residues. The CDR3 bases are TGTGCCAGCTCACCAAAGTTGCAGGGGGCAGATACGCAGTATTTT. Protein: CASSPKLQGADTQYF. Looking up the rest from reference TRBV18 and TRBJ2-3 gives the full variable domain: NAGVMQNPRHLVRRRGQEARLRCSPMKGHSHVYWYRQLPEEGLKFMVYLQKENIIDESGMPKERFSAEFPKEGPSILRIQQVVRGDSAAYFCASSPKLQGADTQYFGPGTRLTVL.